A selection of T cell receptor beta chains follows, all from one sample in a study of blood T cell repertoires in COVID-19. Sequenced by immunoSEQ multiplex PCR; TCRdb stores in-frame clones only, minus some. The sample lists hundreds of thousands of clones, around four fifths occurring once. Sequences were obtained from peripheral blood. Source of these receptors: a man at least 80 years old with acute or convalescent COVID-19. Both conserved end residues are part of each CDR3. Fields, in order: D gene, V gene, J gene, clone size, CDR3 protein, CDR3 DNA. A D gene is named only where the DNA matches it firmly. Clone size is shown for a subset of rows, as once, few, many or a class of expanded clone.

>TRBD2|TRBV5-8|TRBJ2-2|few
CASSPRTSGITGELFF
TGTGCCAGCAGCCCCAGGACTAGCGGGATAACCGGGGAGCTGTTTTTT
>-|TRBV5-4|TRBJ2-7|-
CASRPELTSEQYF
TGTGCCAGCAGACCGGAACTAACTTCCGAGCAGTACTTC
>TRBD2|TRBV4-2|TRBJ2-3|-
CASSSSGSTDTQYF
TGTGCCAGCAGCTCTAGCGGGAGCACAGATACGCAGTATTTT
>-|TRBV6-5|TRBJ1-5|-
CASTSRGADQPQHF
TGTGCCAGCACCTCCAGGGGAGCTGATCAGCCCCAGCATTTT
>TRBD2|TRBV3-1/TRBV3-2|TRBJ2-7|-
CASSHGGGPYEQYF
TGTGCCAGCAGCCATGGCGGGGGGCCCTACGAGCAGTACTTC
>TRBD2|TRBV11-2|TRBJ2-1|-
CASSFGTSGNNEQFF
TGTGCCAGCAGCTTCGGGACTAGCGGAAACAATGAGCAGTTCTTC
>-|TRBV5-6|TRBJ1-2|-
CASSWGNGEGYTF
TGTGCCAGCAGCTGGGGCAATGGGGAAGGCTACACCTTC
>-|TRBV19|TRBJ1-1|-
CASSIDPGRATEAFF
TGTGCCAGTAGTATAGATCCCGGCAGGGCCACTGAAGCTTTCTTT
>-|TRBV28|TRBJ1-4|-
CASFGQQNEKLFF
TGTGCCAGCTTTGGGCAGCAGAATGAAAAACTGTTTTTT
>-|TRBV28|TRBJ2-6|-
CASKQAGANVLTF
TGTGCCAGCAAACAGGCTGGGGCCAACGTCCTGACTTTC
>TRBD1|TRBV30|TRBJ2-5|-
CAWVQGEGSETQYF
TGTGCCTGGGTACAGGGGGAAGGATCTGAGACCCAGTACTTC
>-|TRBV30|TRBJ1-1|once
CAWSPQGFISEAFF
TGTGCCTGGAGTCCGCAGGGGTTTATTTCTGAAGCTTTCTTT
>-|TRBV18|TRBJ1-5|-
CASSRQDLNQPQHF
TGTGCCAGCTCAAGACAGGACCTCAATCAGCCCCAGCATTTT
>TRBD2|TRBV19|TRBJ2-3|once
CASSIGGGVGDTQYF
TGTGCCAGTAGTATCGGGGGAGGGGTGGGCGATACGCAGTATTTT
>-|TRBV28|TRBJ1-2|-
CASSLTGRGYTF
TGTGCCAGCAGTTTAACAGGGCGAGGCTACACCTTC
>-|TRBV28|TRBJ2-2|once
CASSRGSNTGELFF
TGTGCCAGCAGCCGAGGGTCGAACACCGGGGAGCTGTTTTTT
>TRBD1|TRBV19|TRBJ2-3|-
CASSGLGQGAPGTQYF
TGTGCCAGTAGCGGACTGGGACAGGGGGCCCCCGGTACGCAGTATTTT
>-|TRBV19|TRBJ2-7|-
CASRGGGTPHF
TGTGCCAGTCGTGGAGGCGGGACTCCCCACTTC
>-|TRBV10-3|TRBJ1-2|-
CAISGDSYGYTF
TGTGCCATTTCAGGTGATTCCTATGGCTACACCTTC
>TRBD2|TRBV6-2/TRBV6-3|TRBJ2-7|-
CASSFKRESEQYF
TGTGCCAGCAGTTTTAAGCGGGAGTCCGAGCAGTACTTC
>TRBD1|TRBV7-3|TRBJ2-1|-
CASSLLVGQGSYNEQFF
TGTGCCAGCAGCTTACTAGTCGGACAGGGGTCCTACAATGAGCAGTTCTTC
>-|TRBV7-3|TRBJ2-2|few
CASSTGQTTGELFF
TGTGCCAGCAGCACAGGACAGACCACCGGGGAGCTGTTTTTT
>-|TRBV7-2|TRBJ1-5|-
CASSLFWGPDSNQPQHF
TGTGCCAGCAGCTTATTTTGGGGCCCGGATAGCAATCAGCCCCAGCATTTT
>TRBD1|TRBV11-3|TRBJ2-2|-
CASSPGTGQTGELFF
TGTGCCAGCAGCCCTGGGACAGGGCAAACCGGGGAGCTGTTTTTT
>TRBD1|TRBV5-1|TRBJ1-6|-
CASSLVGQADNSPLHF
TGCGCCAGCAGCTTGGTAGGACAGGCCGATAATTCACCCCTCCACTTT
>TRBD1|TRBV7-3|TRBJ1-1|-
CASSPTPTQGRANTEAFF
TGTGCCAGCAGCCCCACACCGACACAGGGGCGCGCGAACACTGAAGCTTTCTTT
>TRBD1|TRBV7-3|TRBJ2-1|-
CASSSRQGAGNEQFF
TGTGCCAGCAGCTCCAGACAGGGGGCAGGGAATGAGCAGTTCTTC
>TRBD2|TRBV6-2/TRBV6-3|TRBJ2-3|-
CASSRTSGRTDTQYF
TGTGCCAGCAGCCGGACTAGCGGGCGCACAGATACGCAGTATTTT
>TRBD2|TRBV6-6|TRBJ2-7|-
CASSHTSGGIPRSYEQYF
TGTGCCAGCAGTCATACTAGCGGGGGCATCCCTCGGTCCTACGAGCAGTACTTC
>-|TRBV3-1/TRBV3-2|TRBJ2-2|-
CASSQATGELFF
TGTGCCAGCAGCCAAGCTACCGGGGAGCTGTTTTTT
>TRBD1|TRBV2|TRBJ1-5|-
CASSEGQPYSNQPQHF
TGTGCCAGCAGTGAGGGACAGCCATATAGCAATCAGCCCCAGCATTTT